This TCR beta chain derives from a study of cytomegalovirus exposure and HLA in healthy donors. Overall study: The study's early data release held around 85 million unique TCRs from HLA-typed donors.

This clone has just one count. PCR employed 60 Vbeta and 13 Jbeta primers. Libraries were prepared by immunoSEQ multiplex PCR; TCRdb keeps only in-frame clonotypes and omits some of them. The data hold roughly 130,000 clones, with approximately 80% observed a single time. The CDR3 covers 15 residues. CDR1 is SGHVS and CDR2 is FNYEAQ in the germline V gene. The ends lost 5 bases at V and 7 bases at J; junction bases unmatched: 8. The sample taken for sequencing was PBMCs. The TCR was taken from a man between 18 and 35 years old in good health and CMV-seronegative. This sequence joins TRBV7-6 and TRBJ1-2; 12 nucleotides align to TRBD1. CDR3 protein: CASSPGTGGAGGYTF. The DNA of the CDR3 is TGTGCCAGCAGCCCCGGGACAGGGGGCGCTGGTGGCTACACCTTC.